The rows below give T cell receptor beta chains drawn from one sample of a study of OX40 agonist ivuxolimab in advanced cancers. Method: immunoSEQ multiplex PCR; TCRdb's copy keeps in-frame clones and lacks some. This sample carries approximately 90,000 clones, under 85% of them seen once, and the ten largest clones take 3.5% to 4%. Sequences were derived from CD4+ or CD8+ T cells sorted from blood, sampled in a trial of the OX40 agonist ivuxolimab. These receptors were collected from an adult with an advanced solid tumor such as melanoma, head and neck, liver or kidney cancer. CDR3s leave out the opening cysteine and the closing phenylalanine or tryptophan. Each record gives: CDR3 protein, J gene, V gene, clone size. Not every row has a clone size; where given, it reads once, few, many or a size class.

ASSQGLAGVNEQF TRBJ2-1 TRBV7-2 -
ASSSKGLAGFYEQY TRBJ2-7 TRBV5-6 -
ASSIGFRDRGRDTQY TRBJ2-3 TRBV19 -
ASSLVSGRANTQY TRBJ2-3 TRBV5-6 -
AWSTPGPQGEQY TRBJ2-7 TRBV30 -
ASRDGRRETQY TRBJ2-5 TRBV19 -
ASSLTPGLPVGGT TRBJ1-2 TRBV7-9 few
ASSSRYEQY TRBJ2-7 TRBV28 -
ASKRDRYSPLH TRBJ1-6 TRBV7-2 once
ASSPRDSADTQY TRBJ2-3 TRBV5-4 -
ASSSWDRDQETQY TRBJ2-5 TRBV11-2 -
ASSQDYEAQETQY TRBJ2-5 TRBV23-1 -
ASSEDFADTQY TRBJ2-3 TRBV2 -
ASSLDSQGMSLEQY TRBJ2-7 TRBV7-2 once
ASSLYAGDTQY TRBJ2-3 TRBV7-9 -
ASSLRAYSGQF TRBJ2-1 TRBV7-6 -
ASRDREILDYGYT TRBJ1-2 TRBV19 -
AIFDRNYEQY TRBJ2-7 TRBV10-3 once
SAQINNEQF TRBJ2-1 TRBV20-1 -
ASSGTGVSTNEKLF TRBJ1-4 TRBV27 once
ASSPKGADTQY TRBJ2-3 TRBV18 -
AITESTYDSGELF TRBJ2-2 TRBV10-3 -
ASSLALAQETQY TRBJ2-5 TRBV5-1 -
ASSEDTEAF TRBJ1-1 TRBV11-2 -
ASRALGGINEQF TRBJ2-1 TRBV28 -
ASSFRRTSGHTGELF TRBJ2-2 TRBV7-2 -
ASSVQGGPYNEQF TRBJ2-1 TRBV9 -
ASSFLGQAYEQY TRBJ2-7 TRBV27 few
ASSQEHRGARGYT TRBJ1-2 TRBV4-1 -
ASSPYVTGPGTEAF TRBJ1-1 TRBV7-9 -
ASSKRTSGTLEQF TRBJ2-1 TRBV19 -
ASSMGDGSNTGELF TRBJ2-2 TRBV5-1 -
ASSYSGTSYEQY TRBJ2-7 TRBV5-6 -
ASSPIEVNEQF TRBJ2-1 TRBV18 -
ASSIGTGITGELF TRBJ2-2 TRBV19 -
ASSSKYDRN TRBJ2-3 TRBV28 once
ASSLADPSTDTQY TRBJ2-3 TRBV5-1 -
ASSPGRETQY TRBJ2-5 TRBV11-3 few
ASTLTARTNVYEQY - TRBV27 -
ASSLGRPYEQY TRBJ2-7 TRBV28 -
ASSPSLIPGKSYEQY TRBJ2-7 TRBV18 -
ASSIGGAGAFANEQF TRBJ2-1 TRBV19 -
ASSPQGVGIQETQY TRBJ2-5 TRBV27 -
ASSFMVGVYGYT TRBJ1-2 TRBV5-8 -
ASSPEGVTETQY TRBJ2-5 TRBV18 few
ASSTSYEQY TRBJ2-7 TRBV7-9 -
ASSLAWEGQGEQF TRBJ2-1 TRBV5-4 -
ASSERREGGTGELF TRBJ2-2 TRBV2 -
ASVFGEGTNTGELF TRBJ2-2 TRBV7-8 -
ASSYSDSPLH TRBJ1-6 TRBV6-5 -